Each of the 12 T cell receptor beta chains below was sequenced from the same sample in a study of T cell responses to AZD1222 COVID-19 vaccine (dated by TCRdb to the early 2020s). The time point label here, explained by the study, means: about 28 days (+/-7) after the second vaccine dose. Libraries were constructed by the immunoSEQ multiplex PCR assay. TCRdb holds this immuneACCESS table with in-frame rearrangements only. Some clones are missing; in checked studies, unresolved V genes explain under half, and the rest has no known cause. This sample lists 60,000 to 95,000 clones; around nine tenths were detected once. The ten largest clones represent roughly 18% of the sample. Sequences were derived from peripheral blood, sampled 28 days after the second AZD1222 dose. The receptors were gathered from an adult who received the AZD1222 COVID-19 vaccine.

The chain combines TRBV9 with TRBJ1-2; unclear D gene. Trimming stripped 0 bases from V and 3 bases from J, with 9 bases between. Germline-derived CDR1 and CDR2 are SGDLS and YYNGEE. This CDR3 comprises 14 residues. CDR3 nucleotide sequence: TGTGCCAGCAGCGTAGACGAGGAGTACTATGGCTACACCTTC. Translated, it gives CASSVDEEYYGYTF.

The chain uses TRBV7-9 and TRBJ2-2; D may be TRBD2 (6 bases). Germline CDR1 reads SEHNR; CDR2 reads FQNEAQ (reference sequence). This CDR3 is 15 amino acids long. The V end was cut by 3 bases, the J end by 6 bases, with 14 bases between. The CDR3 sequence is CASSFGYGTAGELFF. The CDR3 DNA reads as TGTGCCAGCAGCTTCGGGTATGGGACTGCCGGGGAGCTGTTTTTT.

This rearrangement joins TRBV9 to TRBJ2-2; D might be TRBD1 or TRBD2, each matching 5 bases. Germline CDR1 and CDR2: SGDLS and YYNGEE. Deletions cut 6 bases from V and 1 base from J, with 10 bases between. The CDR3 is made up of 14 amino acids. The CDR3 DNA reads TGTGCCAGCAAACGGGACGTGAACACCGGGGAGCTGTTTTTT. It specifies CASKRDVNTGELFF. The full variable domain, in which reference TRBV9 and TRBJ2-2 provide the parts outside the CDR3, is DSGVTQTPKHLITATGQRVTLRCSPRSGDLSVYWYQQSLDQGLQFLIQYYNGEERAKGNILERFSAQQFPDLHSELNLSSLELGDSALYFCASKRDVNTGELFFGEGSRLTVL.

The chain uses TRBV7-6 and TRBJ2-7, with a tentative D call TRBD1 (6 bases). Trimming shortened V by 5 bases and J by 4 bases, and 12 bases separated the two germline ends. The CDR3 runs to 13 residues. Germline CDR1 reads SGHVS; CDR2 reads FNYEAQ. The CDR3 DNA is TGTGCCAGCAGCCGGGACATAACTTACGAGCAGTACTTC. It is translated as CASSRDITYEQYF.

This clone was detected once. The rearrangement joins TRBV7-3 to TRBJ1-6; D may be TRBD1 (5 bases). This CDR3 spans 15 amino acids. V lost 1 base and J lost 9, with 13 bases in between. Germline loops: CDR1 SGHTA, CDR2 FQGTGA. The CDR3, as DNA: TGTGCCAGCAGCTTAAGCCGGCAGGGTGCTTCACCCCTCCACTTT. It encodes CASSLSRQGASPLHF.

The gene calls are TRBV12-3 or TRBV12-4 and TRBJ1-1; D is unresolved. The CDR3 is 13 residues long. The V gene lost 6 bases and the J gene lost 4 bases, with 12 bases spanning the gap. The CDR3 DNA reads TGTGCCAGCAGCCGCAGTGGATTCACTGAAGCTTTCTTT. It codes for CASSRSGFTEAFF.

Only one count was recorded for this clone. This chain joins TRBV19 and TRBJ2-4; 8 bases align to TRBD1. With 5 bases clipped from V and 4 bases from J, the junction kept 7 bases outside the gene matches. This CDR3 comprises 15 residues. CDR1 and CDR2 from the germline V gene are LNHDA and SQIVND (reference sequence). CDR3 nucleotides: TGTGCCAGTAGTGGTCCGGGACAGGAGAAAAACATTCAGTACTTC. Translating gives CASSGPGQEKNIQYF.

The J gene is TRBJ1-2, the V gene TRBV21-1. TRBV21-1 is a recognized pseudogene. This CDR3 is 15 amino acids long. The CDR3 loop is CASSASGHLDDGYTF. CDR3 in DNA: TGTGCCAGCAGCGCCAGCGGACATTTAGACGATGGCTACACCTTC.

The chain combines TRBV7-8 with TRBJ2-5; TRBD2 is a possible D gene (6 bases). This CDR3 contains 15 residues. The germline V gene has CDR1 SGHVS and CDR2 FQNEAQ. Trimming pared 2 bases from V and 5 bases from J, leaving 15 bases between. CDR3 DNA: TGTGCCAGCAGCTTATTAGTGTCAGGGAGGGAGACCCAGTACTTC. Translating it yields CASSLLVSGRETQYF.

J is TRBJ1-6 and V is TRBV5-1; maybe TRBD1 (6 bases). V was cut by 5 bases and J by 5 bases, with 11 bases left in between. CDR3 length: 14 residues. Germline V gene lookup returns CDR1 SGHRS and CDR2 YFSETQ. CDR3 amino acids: CASSLPGDNSPLHF. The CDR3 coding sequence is TGCGCCAGCAGTCTCCCAGGGGATAATTCACCCCTCCACTTT.

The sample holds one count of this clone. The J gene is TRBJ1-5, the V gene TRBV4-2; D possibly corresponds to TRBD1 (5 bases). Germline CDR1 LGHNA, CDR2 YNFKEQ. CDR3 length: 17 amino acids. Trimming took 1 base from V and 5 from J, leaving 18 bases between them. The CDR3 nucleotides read TGTGCCAGCAGCCAAGGGGGGTTAGGGACGGGATATCAGCCCCAGCATTTT. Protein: CASSQGGLGTGYQPQHF.

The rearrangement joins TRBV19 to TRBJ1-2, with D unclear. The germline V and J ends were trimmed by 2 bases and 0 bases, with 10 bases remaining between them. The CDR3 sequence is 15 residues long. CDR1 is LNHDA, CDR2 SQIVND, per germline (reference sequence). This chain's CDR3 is CASSIMAEPNYGYTF. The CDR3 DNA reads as TGTGCCAGTAGTATAATGGCAGAGCCTAACTATGGCTACACCTTC.